A selection of T cell receptor delta chains follows, all from one sample in a study of gamma-delta chains in newborns, infants, children. TCRdb re-identified clones in the reads via CATT. The sample lists more than 4,500 delta-chain clones; more than 2.5% were seen once. The material sequenced was blood. The source is a child who was a newborn, infant or young child, either healthy, febrile or measles-vaccinated (not recorded which). Each CDR3 is given with its conserved first and last residue. A D gene is named only where the DNA matches it firmly. Clone size is given for some rows only: seen once, a few or many times, or a class if the clone is expanded.

CDR3,DNA,J,D,V,size
CALGERGDKLIF,TGTGCTCTTGGGGAACGCGGGGATAAACTCATCTTT,TRDJ1,NA,TRDV1,NA
CALGGSFLGTGGTYTDKLIF,TGTGCTCTTGGGGGTTCCTTTCTCGGAACTGGGGGAACATACACCGATAAACTCATCTTT,TRDJ1,TRDD3,TRDV1,few
CACDVLGESSWDTRQMFF,TGTGCCTGTGACGTACTGGGGGAAAGCTCCTGGGACACCCGACAGATGTTTTTC,TRDJ3,TRDD3,TRDV2,medium-sized
CACDLLGALTDKLIF,TGTGCCTGTGACTTATTGGGGGCCCTCACCGATAAACTCATCTTT,TRDJ1,NA,TRDV2,NA
CACDTVLYHSWDTRQMFF,TGTGCCTGTGACACCGTACTGTACCACTCCTGGGACACCCGACAGATGTTTTTC,TRDJ3,NA,TRDV2,few
CACDTVCPGGLALTAQLFF,TGTGCCTGTGACACCGTTTGTCCTGGGGGCCTAGCTTTGACAGCACAACTCTTCTTT,TRDJ2,TRDD3,TRDV2,NA
CACDTWGTSSWDTRQMFF,TGTGCCTGTGACACCTGGGGGACGAGCTCCTGGGACACCCGACAGATGTTTTTC,TRDJ3,TRDD3,TRDV2,medium-sized
CAFWSNQEVLGDRGYTDKLIF,TGTGCCTTTTGGTCCAATCAAGAAGTACTGGGGGATAGGGGGTACACCGATAAACTCATCTTT,TRDJ1,TRDD3,TRDV3,NA
CACDTVGGNADKLIF,TGTGCCTGTGACACCGTTGGGGGAAATGCCGATAAACTCATCTTT,TRDJ1,TRDD3,TRDV2,few
CACDTVGTSLTGGSSWDTRQMFF,TGTGCCTGTGACACGGTCGGTACTTCTCTTACTGGGGGATCTTCCTGGGACACCCGACAGATGTTTTTC,TRDJ3,TRDD3,TRDV2,NA
CARDILGYTDKLIF,TGTGCCCGTGACATTTTGGGGTACACCGATAAACTCATCTTT,TRDJ1,NA,TRDV2,few
CACDTTGDSSWDTRQMFF,TGTGCCTGTGACACTACTGGGGATAGCTCCTGGGACACCCGACAGATGTTTTTC,TRDJ3,TRDD3,TRDV2,few
CACDHLLGDTYTDKLIF,TGTGCCTGTGATCATCTACTGGGGGATACGTACACCGATAAACTCATCTTT,TRDJ1,TRDD3,TRDV2,few
CALGPPPGGTYTDKLIF,TGTGCTCTTGGGCCGCCCCCTGGGGGCACTTACACCGATAAACTCATCTTT,TRDJ1,TRDD3,TRDV1,few
CACDTVGPWDTRQMFF,TGTGCCTGTGACACCGTCGGACCCTGGGACACCCGACAGATGTTTTTC,TRDJ3,NA,TRDV2,few
CACDTVGDTPVSWDTRQMFF,TGTGCCTGTGACACCGTGGGGGATACTCCAGTCTCCTGGGACACCCGACAGATGTTTTTC,TRDJ3,TRDD3,TRDV2,few
CACDTWGIRTAQLFF,TGTGCCTGTGACACCTGGGGGATAAGGACAGCACAACTCTTCTTT,TRDJ2,TRDD3,TRDV2,NA
CACDVLGEYTDKLIF,TGTGCCTGTGACGTACTGGGGGAGTACACCGATAAACTCATCTTT,TRDJ1,TRDD3,TRDV2,medium-sized
CACDTAYWGIDRSWDTRQMFF,TGTGCCTGTGACACCGCCTACTGGGGGATAGATCGCTCCTGGGACACCCGACAGATGTTTTTC,TRDJ3,TRDD3,TRDV2,few
CACDKILGDKDDKLIF,TGTGCCTGTGACAAAATACTGGGGGATAAAGACGATAAACTCATCTTT,TRDJ1,TRDD3,TRDV2,few